Listed below are T cell receptor beta chains from one sample, sequenced in a study of blood T cell repertoires in COVID-19. Sequenced by immunoSEQ multiplex PCR; TCRdb stores in-frame clones only, minus some. Of some 73,000 clones in the sample, around 90% were seen once. Sequencing input: peripheral blood. The receptors stem from a human donor in a cohort sampled during active COVID-19. CDR3s include the opening cysteine and the closing phenylalanine or tryptophan. D genes are given only for firm matches. Rows may omit the clone size; those that give it use once, few, many or a size class.

size,J,length,D,V,DNA,CDR3
NA,TRBJ1-5,17,NA,TRBV21-1,TGTGCCAGCAGTGTCGGGGGACAGACCTATAGCAATCAGCCCCAGCATTTT,CASSVGGQTYSNQPQHF
NA,TRBJ1-1,16,NA,TRBV7-9,TGTGCCAGCAGTCATGCGGGGGACGGGTCGGGGAGTTTGGCTTTCTTT,CASSHAGDGSGSLAFF
NA,TRBJ2-1,16,TRBD2,TRBV5-4,TGTGCCAGCAGCCGGCCGGATAGCGGGGAGTACAATGAGCAGTTCTTC,CASSRPDSGEYNEQFF
NA,TRBJ1-1,14,NA,TRBV6-2/TRBV6-3,TGTGCCAGCAGTTACTCGATGGAGACCGCTGAAGCTTTCTTT,CASSYSMETAEAFF
NA,TRBJ2-7,16,TRBD1,TRBV10-3,TGTGCCATCAGTGAGTCAGGGACAGGGAATACCTACGAGCAGTACTTC,CAISESGTGNTYEQYF
once,TRBJ2-7,12,NA,TRBV2,TGTGCCAGCCCTGGGGGCCAAAACGAGCAGTACTTC,CASPGGQNEQYF
NA,TRBJ2-1,14,TRBD1,TRBV7-9,TGTGCCAGCCTTGGACAGGGGGCTCCCAATGAGCAGTTCTTC,CASLGQGAPNEQFF
NA,TRBJ1-2,12,TRBD1,TRBV9,TGTGCCAGCAGCACGACAGGGGGTGGCTACACCTTC,CASSTTGGGYTF
once,TRBJ2-2,12,TRBD2,TRBV5-4,TGTGCCAGCAGCCGGGGGGTCGGGGAGCTGTTTTTT,CASSRGVGELFF
NA,TRBJ1-4,8,NA,TRBV2,TGTGCCAGCAGTGAGGGCCTTTTT,CASSEGLF
NA,TRBJ1-1,15,NA,TRBV28,TGTGCCAGCAGTTACCCCGGGACTCCGAACACTGAAGCTTTCTTT,CASSYPGTPNTEAFF
NA,TRBJ1-2,11,NA,TRBV6-6,TGTGCCAGCAGTACTGGGGGCGGCTACACCTTC,CASSTGGGYTF
NA,TRBJ2-3,15,TRBD2,TRBV20-1,TGCAGTGCTAGTTCGTCGGGGGGGCTCACAGATACGCAGTATTTT,CSASSSGGLTDTQYF
NA,TRBJ2-7,18,TRBD2,TRBV5-5,TGTGCCAGCAGCTTGTCCTGGCGCGGGACTAGCGGGGACTACGAGCAGTACTTC,CASSLSWRGTSGDYEQYF
NA,TRBJ1-3,14,TRBD1,TRBV6-5,TGTGCCAGTAAGGGACAGGGTAGAGGAAACACCATATATTTT,CASKGQGRGNTIYF
NA,TRBJ2-3,14,TRBD2,TRBV19,TGTGCCAGTAGTCCCCGGGGGGGCCAGGATACGCAGTATTTT,CASSPRGGQDTQYF
NA,TRBJ1-2,15,TRBD1,TRBV6-5,TGTGCCAGCAGTCTTCTTAGGACAGGGGCGAATGGCTACACCTTC,CASSLLRTGANGYTF
NA,TRBJ2-5,17,TRBD2,TRBV11-2,TGTGCCAGCAGCTTAGGCGGGCGGGGGGGTCCCCAAGAGACCCAGTACTTC,CASSLGGRGGPQETQYF
NA,TRBJ2-1,15,NA,TRBV10-3,TGTGCCATCAGTGACGACGGGAGAGCCGGGAATGAGCAGTTCTTC,CAISDDGRAGNEQFF
NA,TRBJ2-3,14,TRBD1,TRBV5-6,TGTGCCAGCAGCTTGGTACAGGGGGCAGATACGCAGTATTTT,CASSLVQGADTQYF
NA,TRBJ2-2,15,NA,TRBV5-1,TGCGCCAGCAGCTTGGGACAGGCAGACACCGGGGAGCTGTTTTTT,CASSLGQADTGELFF
NA,TRBJ2-1,14,TRBD1,TRBV5-5,TGTGCCAGCAGCTGGGGACAGGGTCCCAATGAGCAGTTCTTC,CASSWGQGPNEQFF
once,TRBJ2-2,12,NA,TRBV28,TGTGCCAGCAGACCGCCCGGGGAGCGGCTGTTTTTT,CASRPPGERLFF
once,TRBJ2-1,16,TRBD1,TRBV27,TGTGCCAGCAGAATTCCGGGGACAGGGCCCCTCAATGAGCAGTTCTTC,CASRIPGTGPLNEQFF
NA,TRBJ1-1,14,NA,TRBV7-2,TGTGCCAGCAGCTTTGAGGGTTTGAACACTGAAGCTTTCTTT,CASSFEGLNTEAFF
NA,TRBJ1-3,16,NA,TRBV3-1/TRBV3-2,TGTGCCAGCAGCCAAACCAGGGGCAGCTCTGGAAACACCATATATTTT,CASSQTRGSSGNTIYF
NA,TRBJ2-7,15,TRBD1,TRBV9,TGTGCCAGCAGCGTAGGGGGACAGGGCAACGACGAGCAGTACTTC,CASSVGGQGNDEQYF
NA,TRBJ1-4,20,TRBD1,TRBV23-1,TGCGCCAGCAGTCAACTGGAAGGACGGGACAGGGGGGCAACTAATGAAAAACTGTTTTTT,CASSQLEGRDRGATNEKLFF
NA,TRBJ1-5,13,NA,TRBV30,TGTGCCTGGAGTGGGGCCAGCAATCAGCCCCAGCATTTT,CAWSGASNQPQHF
NA,TRBJ1-1,18,NA,TRBV5-1,TGCGCCAGCAGCTTTGGGCCCCGTAAGGGGAGGAAGGTCACTGAAGCTTTCTTT,CASSFGPRKGRKVTEAFF
NA,TRBJ2-3,16,TRBD2,TRBV6-1,TGTGCCAGCAGTGCCACTAGCGGGGGGGCCACAGATACGCAGTATTTT,CASSATSGGATDTQYF
once,TRBJ1-1,14,NA,TRBV18,TGTGCCAGCTCACCTCGTACAGGGAGAACTGAAGCTTTCTTT,CASSPRTGRTEAFF
NA,TRBJ1-3,14,NA,TRBV10-3,TGTGCCATCACCCCCGGGAACTCTGGAAACACCATATATTTT,CAITPGNSGNTIYF
NA,TRBJ1-6,14,TRBD1,TRBV7-9,TGTGCCAGCAACCACAGGGGCGGGGATTCACCCCTCCACTTT,CASNHRGGDSPLHF
few,TRBJ1-2,16,NA,TRBV7-2,TGTGCCAGCAGCTTGGTTGGGGGGGGCGATCAATATGGCTACACCTTC,CASSLVGGGDQYGYTF
NA,TRBJ1-6,14,TRBD1,TRBV5-1,TGCGCCAGCAGCTTAGACAGGGAGGATTCACCCCTCCACTTT,CASSLDREDSPLHF
NA,TRBJ2-3,16,TRBD2,TRBV7-6,TGTGCCAGCAGCCCTCTGGGAGCGGGGCTCACAGATACGCAGTATTTT,CASSPLGAGLTDTQYF
NA,TRBJ1-2,15,NA,TRBV6-6,TGTGCCAGCAGTTACGTGGGACAAAGTTACTATGGCTACACCTTC,CASSYVGQSYYGYTF
NA,TRBJ1-2,15,NA,TRBV19,TGTGCCAGTAGTGTCGGGGCCCTCGGGGGATATGGCTACACCTTC,CASSVGALGGYGYTF
NA,TRBJ1-1,15,TRBD1,TRBV7-9,TGTGCCAGCAGCTTCCAGACAGGGACGGGCACTGAAGCTTTCTTT,CASSFQTGTGTEAFF
NA,TRBJ1-2,12,NA,TRBV19,TGTGCCAGTAAGAATCCGTTGGAGGGCTACACCTTC,CASKNPLEGYTF
NA,TRBJ1-6,15,NA,TRBV12-5,TGTGCTAGTGGTTTGGGGCAGGACTATAATTCACCCCTCCACTTT,CASGLGQDYNSPLHF
NA,TRBJ1-1,12,NA,TRBV30,TGTGCCTGGAGTGCCGGGGGACCCGAAGCTTTCTTT,CAWSAGGPEAFF
once,TRBJ1-5,17,NA,TRBV7-6,TGTGCCAGCAGCGTGCGCCCGGGGGTTGGGAACAATCAGCCCCAGCATTTT,CASSVRPGVGNNQPQHF
once,TRBJ2-5,11,NA,TRBV20-1,TGCAGTGCCCAAAGGGGAGAGACCCAGTACTTC,CSAQRGETQYF
NA,TRBJ1-1,16,NA,TRBV4-2,TGTGCCAGCAGCCATCCTCCACAGGGCGGGAACACTGAAGCTTTCTTT,CASSHPPQGGNTEAFF
NA,TRBJ2-1,15,NA,TRBV28,TGTGCCAGCAGGACTACAGGGAGCTCCTACAATGAGCAGTTCTTC,CASRTTGSSYNEQFF
NA,TRBJ1-5,15,NA,TRBV7-2,TGTGCCAGCAGCTTAGGAGGGGGGGTTTATCAGCCCCAGCATTTT,CASSLGGGVYQPQHF
NA,TRBJ2-6,18,NA,TRBV5-1,TGCGCCAGCAGCTTAACTGGGACAACCCCTTCTGGGGCCAACGTCCTGACTTTC,CASSLTGTTPSGANVLTF
NA,TRBJ1-2,16,NA,TRBV12-5,TGTGCTAGTCGAGGGGCAGGGGCTATCACCGACTATGGCTACACCTTC,CASRGAGAITDYGYTF
NA,TRBJ1-2,15,NA,TRBV28,TGTGCCAGCAGTATACAGGGAGTGCCGGGCTATGGCTACACCTTC,CASSIQGVPGYGYTF
NA,TRBJ1-1,12,NA,TRBV7-9,TGTGCCAGCAGCCCCGGGAAACCTGAAGCTTTCTTT,CASSPGKPEAFF
NA,TRBJ2-7,16,NA,TRBV27,TGTGCCAGCAGTTTATCGCCGGCGGGGGCGTACTACGAGCAGTACTTC,CASSLSPAGAYYEQYF